A selection of T cell receptor beta chains follows, all from one sample in a study of cytomegalovirus exposure and HLA in healthy donors. Libraries were prepared by immunoSEQ multiplex PCR; TCRdb keeps only in-frame clonotypes and omits some of them. The sample consists of approximately 100,000 clones, around 80% of them appearing once. Sequencing was carried out using PBMCs. The receptors were sampled from a human donor in good health. CDR3s include the opening cysteine and the closing phenylalanine or tryptophan. Fields, in order: clone size, D gene, V gene, J gene, CDR3 protein, CDR3 DNA. The D gene is left open where the match is weak. Clone size appears in some rows only: once, few, many, or a class for an expanded clone.

size: once
D: TRBD1
V: TRBV10-1
J: TRBJ1-1
CDR3: CASRDDRAGNTEAFF
DNA: TGCGCCAGCAGGGATGACAGGGCGGGGAACACTGAAGCTTTCTTT

size: -
D: -
V: TRBV5-1
J: TRBJ2-4
CDR3: CASSPWAVKEAKNIQYF
DNA: TGCGCCAGCAGCCCTTGGGCCGTCAAGGAAGCCAAAAACATTCAGTACTTC

size: -
D: TRBD1
V: TRBV5-1
J: TRBJ2-3
CDR3: CASSFGAQGSTDTQYF
DNA: TGCGCCAGCAGCTTTGGGGCACAGGGGAGCACAGATACGCAGTATTTT

size: -
D: TRBD1
V: TRBV7-9
J: TRBJ1-5
CDR3: CASSLTGDQPQHF
DNA: TGTGCCAGCAGCCTTACAGGGGATCAGCCCCAGCATTTT

size: -
D: TRBD2
V: TRBV19
J: TRBJ2-2
CDR3: CASSIGSGGANTGELFF
DNA: TGTGCCAGTAGTATAGGTAGCGGGGGGGCTAACACCGGGGAGCTGTTTTTT

size: once
D: TRBD2
V: TRBV9
J: TRBJ2-7
CDR3: CASSAGLAGLEQYF
DNA: TGTGCCAGCAGCGCCGGACTAGCGGGACTCGAGCAGTACTTC

size: once
D: TRBD1
V: TRBV27
J: TRBJ2-5
CDR3: CASRGGQAQETQYF
DNA: TGTGCCAGCAGAGGTGGACAGGCGCAAGAGACCCAGTACTTC

size: -
D: -
V: TRBV11-3
J: TRBJ2-1
CDR3: CASSLRPTGNEQFF
DNA: TGTGCCAGCAGCTTACGACCGACTGGCAATGAGCAGTTCTTC

size: few
D: -
V: TRBV5-6
J: TRBJ2-7
CDR3: CASSFDISNYEQYF
DNA: TGTGCCAGCAGCTTCGACATCTCCAACTACGAGCAGTACTTC

size: -
D: TRBD2
V: TRBV5-8
J: TRBJ2-2
CDR3: CASSELAGLPGELFF
DNA: TGTGCCAGCAGCGAACTAGCGGGGTTACCCGGGGAGCTGTTTTTT

size: -
D: -
V: TRBV9
J: TRBJ2-1
CDR3: CASSGAHLEQFF
DNA: TGTGCCAGCAGCGGGGCTCACCTTGAGCAGTTCTTC

size: once
D: TRBD1
V: TRBV7-8
J: TRBJ1-4
CDR3: CASSPQTTGNGEKLFF
DNA: TGTGCCAGCAGCCCCCAGACGACAGGGAACGGGGAAAAACTGTTTTTT

size: -
D: TRBD2
V: TRBV10-3
J: TRBJ2-2
CDR3: CAISEQGLAGALGGELFF
DNA: TGTGCCATCAGTGAGCAGGGACTAGCGGGGGCCCTCGGCGGGGAGCTGTTTTTT

size: -
D: TRBD2
V: TRBV5-1
J: TRBJ2-1
CDR3: CASSSGTNSYNEQFF
DNA: TGCGCCAGCAGCTCCGGGACTAACTCCTACAATGAGCAGTTCTTC

size: few
D: TRBD1
V: TRBV10-3
J: TRBJ1-4
CDR3: CAIRGQLDEKLFF
DNA: TGTGCCATCAGGGGACAGCTAGATGAAAAACTGTTTTTT

size: -
D: TRBD2
V: TRBV10-3
J: TRBJ2-7
CDR3: CANRAGTTSPYEQYF
DNA: TGTGCCAACCGAGCCGGGACTACCTCCCCCTACGAGCAGTACTTC

size: -
D: TRBD2
V: TRBV9
J: TRBJ2-1
CDR3: CASSVDGRAVNEQFF
DNA: TGTGCCAGCAGCGTAGACGGGAGGGCAGTTAATGAGCAGTTCTTC

size: few
D: -
V: TRBV4-1
J: TRBJ1-2
CDR3: CASSQGQNYGYTF
DNA: TGCGCCAGCAGCCAAGGCCAGAACTATGGCTACACCTTC

size: -
D: -
V: TRBV19
J: TRBJ1-5
CDR3: CASSRLQTINSNQPQHF
DNA: TGTGCCAGTAGTCGGCTACAGACGATAAATAGCAATCAGCCCCAGCATTTT

size: -
D: -
V: TRBV2
J: TRBJ1-4
CDR3: CASIQGGGPNEKLFF
DNA: TGTGCCAGCATTCAAGGGGGGGGACCTAATGAAAAACTGTTTTTT

size: few
D: TRBD2
V: TRBV19
J: TRBJ2-1
CDR3: CASRTSGSSYNEQFF
DNA: TGTGCCAGTAGGACTAGCGGGAGCTCCTACAATGAGCAGTTCTTC

size: -
D: -
V: TRBV30
J: TRBJ1-6
CDR3: CAWSVLTSSYNSPLHF
DNA: TGTGCCTGGAGTGTACTCACGAGCTCCTATAATTCACCCCTCCACTTT

size: few
D: -
V: TRBV25-1
J: TRBJ1-2
CDR3: CASSDTGRDYGYTF
DNA: TGTGCCAGCAGTGATACAGGGAGAGACTATGGCTACACCTTC

size: once
D: TRBD1
V: TRBV5-1
J: TRBJ2-3
CDR3: CASSLARTGIDTQYF
DNA: TGCGCCAGCAGCTTGGCCAGGACAGGGATAGATACGCAGTATTTT

size: once
D: TRBD1
V: TRBV18
J: TRBJ2-7
CDR3: CASSRDRDLQILEQYF
DNA: TGTGCCAGCTCACGGGACAGGGATCTACAGATACTCGAGCAGTACTTC

size: -
D: TRBD2
V: TRBV2
J: TRBJ2-7
CDR3: CASSPGTSGGSYEQYF
DNA: TGTGCCAGCAGCCCAGGGACTAGCGGGGGCTCCTACGAGCAGTACTTC

size: few
D: -
V: TRBV6-6
J: TRBJ2-2
CDR3: CASSYSSGNTGELFF
DNA: TGTGCCAGCAGTTACTCGTCGGGGAACACCGGGGAGCTGTTTTTT

size: -
D: TRBD1
V: TRBV5-6
J: TRBJ1-1
CDR3: CASSLDWTGEAFF
DNA: TGTGCCAGCAGCTTGGATTGGACAGGTGAAGCTTTCTTT

size: -
D: TRBD1
V: TRBV7-2
J: TRBJ1-1
CDR3: CASSSQGARTEAFF
DNA: TGTGCCAGCAGCTCCCAGGGGGCCCGAACTGAAGCTTTCTTT

size: -
D: -
V: TRBV6-4
J: TRBJ2-3
CDR3: CASSAWRAGTDTQYF
DNA: TGTGCCAGCAGTGCCTGGCGGGCGGGCACAGATACGCAGTATTTT

size: -
D: TRBD1
V: TRBV19
J: TRBJ1-5
CDR3: CASHRGQGLSNQPQHF
DNA: TGTGCCAGTCATCGCGGACAGGGTTTGAGCAATCAGCCCCAGCATTTT

size: -
D: TRBD1
V: TRBV27
J: TRBJ1-1
CDR3: CASSFTGTGRMNTEAFF
DNA: TGTGCCAGCAGTTTCACCGGGACAGGCAGAATGAACACTGAAGCTTTCTTT

size: -
D: TRBD2
V: TRBV5-6
J: TRBJ2-3
CDR3: CASSMGLAGQPTNTQYF
DNA: TGTGCCAGCAGCATGGGACTAGCGGGGCAACCAACAAATACGCAGTATTTT

size: few
D: TRBD1
V: TRBV5-1
J: TRBJ2-5
CDR3: CASSYLGQGIGETQYF
DNA: TGCGCCAGCAGCTACCTAGGACAGGGGATTGGAGAGACCCAGTACTTC